This T cell receptor (beta chain) was captured in a study of metastatic and nonmetastatic thyroid tumors. Study-level information: Malignant and benign thyroid patients had repertoires compared in peripheral blood and tumor or nodule tissue. Broader study findings: According to reports, the diversity of TCR beta was significantly higher in malignant thyroid tumors than in benign nodules, and this held in both blood and tumor samples.

Per the authors' pipeline: What underpinned the distant-metastasis classifier for papillary thyroid cancer was the set of CDR3 differences across clinicopathological groups. TCRdb reanalyzed the PCR reads with MiXCR. TCRdb's processing, not the study's, gives the V and J calls here. The data contain 20,000 to 25,000 clones, less than 20% of them singletons. The table lists this clone with many counts. Its antigen remains unknown. Treatment of any kind had been given to no patient before thyroid surgery. The sequenced sample consisted of blood. The source is a female donor with papillary thyroid cancer or a benign thyroid nodule (not recorded which). Some clones in this sample may be carry-over from other donors' samples.

In DNA, the CDR3 is TGTGCCAGCAGTTTTCAGGGGTCCACTGAAGCTTTCTTT. Protein sequence: CASSFQGSTEAFF. The chain couples TRBV12-3 or TRBV12-4 to TRBJ1-1; D may be TRBD1 (6 bases). There are 13 residues in the CDR3. Trimming removed 3 bases at V and 4 bases at J, with 9 bases between.